This TCR beta chain was found in a study of regulatory T cells in long-lasting Graves disease. The CDR3 consists of 15 residues. Germline V CDR1 and CDR2: SQVTM, ANQGSEA. With V trimmed by 3 bases and J by 9 bases, 14 bases remained unmatched. The table lists this clonotype with many counts. Arm-PCR of CDR3 regions and iRepertoire HTBI primers were the basis on which TCR beta libraries were built. TCRdb re-called the multiplex PCR reads through MiXCR, storing one row per CDR3 protein. Counted here are approximately 400,000 distinct CDR3 sequences, over 14% occurring once; the ten biggest clones make up approximately 8%. Time point in this sample: newly diagnosed GD, antithyroid drugs for less than 3 months. There was RNA extracted from PBMCs, and the TCR library was made from it. These data also formed part of another study, on T cells in Graves' hyperthyroidism and ophthalmopathy.

J is TRBJ2-1 and V is TRBV29-1, with TRBD1 identical over 7 bases. This sequence was found in a woman in her forties with Graves disease. Sequences were derived from peripheral blood mononuclear cells (PBMCs), sampled at new diagnosis, from a patient treated with antithyroid drugs. This CDR3 is CSVDGAGRGMVEQFF. For the CDR3, the DNA is TGCAGCGTTGATGGTGCTGGCAGGGGGATGGTTGAGCAGTTCTTC.